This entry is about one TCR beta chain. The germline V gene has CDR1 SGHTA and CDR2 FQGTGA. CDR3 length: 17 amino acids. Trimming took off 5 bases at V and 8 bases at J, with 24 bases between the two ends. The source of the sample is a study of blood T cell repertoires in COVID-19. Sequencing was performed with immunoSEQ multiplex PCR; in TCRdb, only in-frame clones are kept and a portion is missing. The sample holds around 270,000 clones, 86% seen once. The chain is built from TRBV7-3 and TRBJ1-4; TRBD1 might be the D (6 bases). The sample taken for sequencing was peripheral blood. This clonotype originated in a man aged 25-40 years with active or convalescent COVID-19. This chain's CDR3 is CASSHRDTRFRREKLFF. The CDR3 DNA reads TGTGCCAGCAGCCACCGGGACACCCGCTTCCGACGGGAAAAACTGTTTTTT.